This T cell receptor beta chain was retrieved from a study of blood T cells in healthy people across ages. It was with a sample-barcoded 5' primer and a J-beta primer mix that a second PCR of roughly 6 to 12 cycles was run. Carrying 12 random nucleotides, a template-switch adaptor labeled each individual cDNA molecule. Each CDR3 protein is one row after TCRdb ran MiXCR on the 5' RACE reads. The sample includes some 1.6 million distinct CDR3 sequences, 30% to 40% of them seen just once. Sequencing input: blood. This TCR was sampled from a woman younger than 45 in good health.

CDR3 amino acids: CASSELIGQSNQPQHF. In nucleotides, the CDR3 is TGTGCCAGCAGTGAATTAATTGGACAGAGCAATCAGCCCCAGCATTTT. The rearrangement joins TRBV6-1 to TRBJ1-5, with a tentative D call TRBD1 (6 bases). Germline V gene data show CDR1 as MNHNS and CDR2 as SASEGT. V lost 2 bases, J lost 1 base, and 12 bases lay in between. The length of the CDR3 is 16 residues.